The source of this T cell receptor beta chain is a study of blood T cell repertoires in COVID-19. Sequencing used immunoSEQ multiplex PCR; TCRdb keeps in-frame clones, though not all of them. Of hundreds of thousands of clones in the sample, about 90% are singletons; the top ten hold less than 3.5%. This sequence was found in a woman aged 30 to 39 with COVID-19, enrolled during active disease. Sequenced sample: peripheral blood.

CDR3 amino acids: CASSRQGGETQYF. The DNA of the CDR3 is TGTGCCAGCTCCCGACAGGGAGGAGAGACCCAGTACTTC. The chain uses TRBV18 and TRBJ2-5; D might be TRBD1 (7 bases). The CDR3 runs 13 residues. Trimming removed 6 bases from V and 4 bases from J, with 12 bases in between. Germline V gene lookup returns CDR1 KGHSH and CDR2 LQKENI. Full variable domain (rest looked up from reference TRBV18 and TRBJ2-5): NAGVMQNPRHLVRRRGQEARLRCSPMKGHSHVYWYRQLPEEGLKFMVYLQKENIIDESGMPKERFSAEFPKEGPSILRIQQVVRGDSAAYFCASSRQGGETQYFGPGTRLLVL.